This passage covers 32 T cell receptor beta chains from one sample sequenced in a study of tumor-infiltrating lymphocytes in primary liver carcinoma. Bulk tissue was left unsorted, and RNA and DNA were co-extracted from approximately 20-30 mg of it. With a constant-region primer, TCR beta cDNA was made from approximately 520 ng of total RNA. Library construction for TCR beta comprised three nested multiplex PCR rounds performed with slightly modified ARM-PCR. A C-beta reverse primer was combined with TRBV1-TRBV30 forward primers in the first two PCR rounds, and each round had approximately 9 cycles. MiXCR, applied by TCRdb to the multiplex PCR reads, yields one record per CDR3 protein. Here the sample spans 95,000 to 100,000 distinct CDR3 sequences, about 63% being singletons. The sample taken for sequencing was liver tumor tissue from sampling region 2. Subset meaning: tumor region T2, inferior pole. These receptors all stem from a woman aged 60-70 years with primary liver carcinoma and hepatitis B virus infection.

By its share, this clonotype is medium-sized. CDR3 bases: TGTGCCAGCAGCTCGCACACAGCAACTAATGAAAAACTGTTTTTT. As protein: CASSSHTATNEKLFF. The V and J genes are TRBV11-3 and TRBJ1-4; D uncertain. Germline CDR1 SGHNT, CDR2 YENEEA. The CDR3 contains 15 residues. Deletions cut 4 bases from V and 0 bases from J, with 9 bases between. Full variable domain (remainder filled in from reference TRBV11-3 and TRBJ1-4): EAGVVQSPRYKIIEKKQPVAFWCNPISGHNTLYWYLQNLGQGPELLIRYENEEAVDDSQLPKDRFSAERLKGVDSTLKIQPAELGDSAVYLCASSSHTATNEKLFFGSGTQLSVL.

As for this clonotype: The junction shows a germline mismatch at one end, possibly a read error. The chain employs TRBV11-1 and TRBJ2-2; 10 positions match TRBD2. The CDR3 loop spans 17 amino acids. Germline loops: CDR1 SGHAT, CDR2 FQDESV (reference sequence). The CDR3 DNA sequence: TGTGCCAGCAGCCCAGGAAGACTAGCGGGTTTGGCCGGGGGGCTGGTTTTT. This gives the protein CASSPGRLAGLAGGLVF. The whole variable domain, remainder taken from reference TRBV11-1 and TRBJ2-2, is EAEVAQSPRYKITEKSQAVAFWCDPISGHATLYWYRQILGQGPELLVQFQDESVVDDSQLPKDRFSAERLKGVDSTLKIQPAELGDSAMYLCASSPGRLAGLAGGLVFGEGSRLTVL.

A remark on this clonotype: At one end, the junction sequence differs from germline, possibly due to a read error. This rearrangement joins TRBV11-2 to TRBJ2-1; TRBD2 matches at 9 bases. Germline-derived CDR1 and CDR2 are SGHAT and FQNNGV. This CDR3 is 13 amino acids long. The CDR3 DNA reads as TGCGCCAGTAGCTGGACTAGCGTGGCAGAGCAGTTCTTC. Translation gives CASSWTSVAEQFF.

As to this clonotype: One junction end does not reproduce the germline sequence, and a read error may be involved. The V gene is TRBV28, the J gene TRBJ2-3; 8 bases fit TRBD2. The germline V gene encodes CDR1 MDHEN and CDR2 SYDVKM. This CDR3 contains 16 residues. CDR3 sequence reads: CASSLGTRGTTDTHYF. CDR3 in DNA: TGTGCCAGTAGTCTAGGGACTAGAGGAACCACAGATACGCATTATTTT.

In the case of this clonotype: This may come from a read error, since a much larger clone is one base off. This rearrangement joins TRBV5-1 to TRBJ2-2; the match to TRBD2 covers 9 bases. Germline lookup yields CDR1 SGHRS and CDR2 YFSETQ. This CDR3 is built from 16 residues. The CDR3 region is CASSSLLAGLAGEQFF. The CDR3 DNA reads TGCGCCAGCAGCTCGTTACTAGCGGGCCTGGCCGGGGAGCAGTTTTTT.

Of note for this clonotype: Compared with germline, one end of the junction differs, possibly owing to a read error. The chain couples TRBV29-1 to TRBJ2-2, with D maybe TRBD2 (5 bases). The CDR3 length is 14 residues. Germline lookup yields CDR1 SQVTM and CDR2 ANQGSEA. The DNA of the CDR3 is TGCAGCCCAACAGAGCTTCTGAACACCTGGGAGCTGTTTTTC. The encoded protein is CSPTELLNTWELFF.

In its sample, this clonotype was seen many times. The chain is built from TRBV28 and TRBJ2-2; TRBD1 agrees at 10 bases. Per germline, CDR1 MDHEN and CDR2 SYDVKM. The CDR3 covers 14 residues. V shed 4 bases, J shed 7 bases, and the junction held 3 bases outside the gene matches. CDR3 coding DNA: TGTGCCAGCAGTTGGGACAGGGGAATCGGGGAGCTGTTTTTT. Translating it yields CASSWDRGIGELFF.

A word on this clonotype: This sequence may be a read error, since a much larger clone differs from it by one base. This chain uses TRBV28 with TRBJ2-1; 12 positions agree with TRBD2. With 5 bases clipped from V and 9 bases from J, the junction kept 5 bases outside the gene matches. The CDR3 loop spans 14 amino acids. The germline V gene encodes CDR1 MDHEN and CDR2 SYDVKM. This CDR3 is CASSLAGGLLEQFF. As DNA, the CDR3 is TGTGCCAGCAGTCTAGCGGGAGGGCTCCTTGAGCAGTTCTTC. Full variable domain (outside the CDR3, taken from reference TRBV28 and TRBJ2-1): DVKVTQSSRYLVKRTGEKVFLECVQDMDHENMFWYRQDPGLGLRLIYFSYDVKMKEKGDIPEGYSVSREKKERFSLILESASTNQTSMYLCASSLAGGLLEQFFGPGTRLTVL.

As concerns this clonotype: Lacking the conserved final phenylalanine or tryptophan, this CDR3 likely reflects a read error. The V gene is TRBV6-5, the J gene TRBJ2-7; 9 bases are a match to TRBD1. Germline CDR1 is MNHEY and CDR2 is SVGAGI. The CDR3 length is 14 residues. The CDR3: CSSLPGQGTNEQYL. The CDR3, as DNA: TGTTCCAGTCTTCCGGGACAGGGTACGAACGAGCAGTACTTG.

About this clonotype: At one boundary the junction diverges from the germline segment, which might be a read error. V is TRBV5-1 and J is TRBJ2-5; D is perhaps TRBD1 (8 bases). The CDR3 is 14 residues long. Germline V gene lookup returns CDR1 SGHRS and CDR2 YFSETQ. The CDR3 DNA follows: TGCGCCAGCAGCGTGGGACAGGCGGGAGAGGCCCAGTACTTC. It translates to CASSVGQAGEAQYF.

A word on this clonotype: The junction and the germline gene differ at one end; a read error may be behind it. The CDR3 DNA reads TGTGCCATCAGCGTAGGAGGAGGGGGTGCCTACGAGCAGTACTTC. Protein: CAISVGGGGAYEQYF. The chain couples TRBV9 to TRBJ2-7; perhaps D is TRBD1 or TRBD2 (6 bases each). This CDR3 region has 15 residues. CDR1 is SGDLS, CDR2 YYNGEE, per germline.

There are many counts of this clonotype. V gene TRBV12-3 or TRBV12-4 combines with J gene TRBJ2-5; 7 positions agree with TRBD2. Trimming at V came to 6 bases and at J to 4 bases, leaving 5 bases not matched to a gene. The CDR3 contains 13 residues. CDR3 in amino acids: CASSRDYRETQYF. CDR3 bases: TGTGCCAGCAGCCGGGACTACCGAGAGACCCAGTACTTC.

On this clonotype itself: One junction end disagrees with the germline gene, perhaps due to a read error. The chain carries TRBV4-2 and TRBJ1-5; D remains ambiguous. The J call is doubtful: the DNA matches TRBJ2-3 better. CDR3 length: 14 residues. The germline V gene encodes CDR1 LGHNA and CDR2 YNFKEQ. The CDR3 spells CVSSQVDSNQPQYF. The CDR3 DNA is TGTGTCAGCAGCCAAGTAGATAGCAATCAGCCCCAGTATTTT.

A remark on this clonotype: This may be a read error, as it is one base from a much larger clone. The V gene is TRBV5-4, the J gene TRBJ1-1; D ambiguous. Germline V gene data show CDR1 as SGHNT and CDR2 as YYREEE (reference sequence). The CDR3 contains 13 residues. Trimming cost V 4 bases and J 5 bases, with 12 bases left between them. The CDR3: CASSQVQKTEAFF. The CDR3 DNA reads as TGTGCCAGCAGCCAAGTACAGAAAACTGAAGCTTTCTTT.

There are many counts of this clonotype. V and J are TRBV29-1 and TRBJ2-5; possibly TRBD1 or TRBD2 for D (5 bases each). CDR1 and CDR2 from the germline V gene are SQVTM and ANQGSEA. CDR3 length: 13 amino acids. The V and J ends lost 4 bases and 7 bases respectively, with 16 bases between them. The CDR3 bases are TGCAGCGTTGGACCAGGGTCCGAGGGGACCCAGTACTTC. Residues: CSVGPGSEGTQYF. Full variable domain (rest looked up from reference TRBV29-1 and TRBJ2-5): SAVISQKPSRDICQRGTSLTIQCQVDSQVTMMFWYRQQPGQSLTLIATANQGSEATYESGFVIDKFPISRPNLTFSTLTVSNMSPEDSSIYLCSVGPGSEGTQYFGPGTRLLVL.

About this clonotype: One junction end disagrees with the germline gene, perhaps due to a read error. The chain employs TRBV11-2 and TRBJ2-5; no clear D. The CDR3 covers 15 residues. Germline V gives CDR1 SGHAT, CDR2 FQNNGV. CDR3 sequence: CTSSQPNLIHETQYF. CDR3 nucleotide sequence: TGTACCAGCAGTCAACCCAATCTTATCCATGAGACCCAGTACTTC.

As to this clonotype: This may be a read error: a much more frequent sequence differs by one nucleotide. V is TRBV28 and J is TRBJ1-6, with D perhaps TRBD1 (5 bases). Germline values: CDR1 MDHEN, CDR2 SYDVKM. The CDR3 totals 13 residues. The CDR3 here is CASRTENNSPFHF. The CDR3 nucleotides read TGTGCCAGCAGGACAGAGAATAATTCACCCTTCCACTTT.

As to this clonotype: Mismatch with germline at one junction end may stem from a read error. The rearrangement uses TRBV11-3 and TRBJ2-2; weak D call: TRBD2 (5 bases). The germline gives CDR1 SGHNT, CDR2 YENEEA. The CDR3 runs 16 residues. The CDR3 DNA follows: TGTGCCAGTAGCTTAGATTCAGAGGCCGGTCACCGGGGAGCTGTTTTT. This codes for CASSLDSEAGHRGAVF.

This clonotype has a count of ten or more. The rearrangement links TRBV6-5 to TRBJ2-5; unclear D gene. This CDR3 region has 15 residues. CDR1 and CDR2 (germline): MNHEY, SVGAGI. V dropped 0 bases and J dropped 5 bases, with 13 bases sitting between them. CDR3 DNA sequence: TGTGCCAGCAGTTACTCTCATGACCTCGGGGAGACCCAGTACTTC. It translates to CASSYSHDLGETQYF.

With respect to this clonotype: Lacking the conserved final phenylalanine or tryptophan, this CDR3 likely reflects a read error. The rearrangement joins TRBV11-2 to TRBJ2-3; weak D call: TRBD2 (6 bases). The CDR3 has 14 residues. Germline CDR1 and CDR2: SGHAT and FQNNGV. The CDR3 is CTSSLGLPIDTQYL. CDR3 sequence (DNA): TGTACCAGCAGCCTGGGACTGCCCATAGATACGCAGTATCTT.

This clonotype was observed at least ten times. The chain is built from TRBV6-5 and TRBJ1-1, with D perhaps matching TRBD1 (5 bases). The CDR3 has 18 residues. V dropped 1 base and J dropped 4 bases, with 22 bases sitting between them. Germline loops: CDR1 MNHEY, CDR2 SVGAGI. In DNA form, the CDR3 reads TGTGCCAGCAGTTACTTATCCCCTCTATTCAGGGCGGGCACTGAAGCTTTCTTT. As protein: CASSYLSPLFRAGTEAFF.

Only a few counts were recorded for this clonotype. The chain combines TRBV2 with TRBJ2-2; 7 nucleotides agree with TRBD2. Per the germline V gene, CDR1 is SNHLY and CDR2 is FYNNEI. J lost 4 bases, V lost 7 bases, and 6 bases had no gene match. The CDR3 is 14 amino acids. The CDR3: CASTGLRGTGELFF. CDR3 DNA sequence: TGTGCCAGCACGGGACTAAGGGGCACCGGGGAGCTGTTTTTT.

The gene calls are TRBV11-2 and TRBJ2-1; D not resolved. This CDR3 contains 17 residues. Trimming cost V 5 bases and J 8 bases, with 25 bases left between them. Germline CDR1 and CDR2: SGHAT and FQNNGV. CDR3 sequence reads: CASSPFPPPTAVDEQFF. DNA for the CDR3: TGTGCCAGCAGCCCTTTCCCCCCTCCGACCGCGGTGGATGAGCAGTTCTTC. The complete variable domain, with remaining parts taken from reference TRBV11-2 and TRBJ2-1, reads EAGVAQSPRYKIIEKRQSVAFWCNPISGHATLYWYQQILGQGPKLLIQFQNNGVVDDSQLPKDRFSAERLKGVDSTLKIQPAKLEDSAVYLCASSPFPPPTAVDEQFFGPGTRLTVL.

On this clonotype itself: The germline gene is not matched at one end of the junction; a read error may be the cause. The V and J genes are TRBV11-1 and TRBJ2-3, with TRBD2 identical over 7 bases. The CDR3 loop spans 14 amino acids. The V gene's germline CDR1 is SGHAT and CDR2 FQDESV (reference sequence). CDR3 region: CANSLSQRAGESHF. The CDR3 nucleotides are TGTGCCAACAGCTTAAGTCAACGTGCGGGAGAGTCTCACTTC.

About this clonotype: The junction differs from germline at one of its ends, possibly a read error. The chain links TRBV5-4 to TRBJ1-2; TRBD1 matches at 9 bases. Germline V gene sequence: CDR1 SGHNT, CDR2 YYREEE (reference sequence). The CDR3 is 15 residues long. CDR3 bases: TGTGCCGGCAGCTCACGGACAGGGGATAACTATGGCTACATCTTC. It yields the protein CAGSSRTGDNYGYIF.

About this clonotype itself: Compared with germline, one end of the junction differs, possibly owing to a read error. The gene calls are TRBV6-1 and TRBJ2-7; 9 bases align to TRBD1. The germline V gene encodes CDR1 MNHNS and CDR2 SASEGT. CDR3 length: 17 residues. CDR3 sequence: CPSSSKIGTGTSYEQYF. In DNA, the CDR3 is TGTCCCAGCAGTTCTAAAATTGGGACAGGGACCTCTTACGAGCAGTACTTC.

This clonotype was observed a few times. The CDR3 does not end in the conserved phenylalanine or tryptophan, so this is likely a read error. CDR3 protein: CASSFSGREETQYL. CDR3 coding DNA: TGTGCCAGTAGCTTCAGCGGGAGGGAAGAGACCCAGTACTTA. The chain has TRBV11-2 and TRBJ2-5; 10 bases agree with TRBD2. The CDR3 runs to 14 residues. The germline CDR1 and CDR2 sequences are SGHAT and FQNNGV.

As for this clonotype: Germline and junction disagree at one end, which may indicate a read error. The chain has TRBV24-1 and TRBJ2-1; the D is unclear. The CDR3 is made up of 13 amino acids. The germline CDR1 and CDR2 sequences are KGHDR and SFDVKD. CDR3 DNA: TGTGCCACCAGTAATTTTAGTGGCGGCGAGCAGTTCTTC. It codes for CATSNFSGGEQFF.

Written as DNA, the CDR3 is TGTGTCAACAGCCAGACGGACAGGGGGCTTGCTGACACTGAAGCTTTCTTT. This translates into CVNSQTDRGLADTEAFF. The chain links TRBV4-2 to TRBJ1-1; 11 nucleotides align to TRBD1. This CDR3 has 17 amino acids. Germline V lookup: CDR1 LGHNA, CDR2 YNFKEQ.

The rearrangement links TRBV28 to TRBJ1-5; D call uncertain. Per germline, CDR1 MDHEN and CDR2 SYDVKM. The CDR3 runs 10 residues. Trimming removed 10 bases at V and 5 bases at J, with 6 bases between. The CDR3: CANGDQPQHF. CDR3 nucleotide sequence: TGTGCCAACGGGGATCAGCCCCAGCATTTT.

In the case of this clonotype: This likely comes from a read error, as the CDR3 has no conserved phenylalanine or tryptophan at its end. The DNA is omitted, as the CDR3 cannot be located on it reliably, and the CDR3 follows TCRdb's listing. The CDR3 sequence is CVSSLGTGVQPQHI. The rearrangement uses TRBV11-2 and TRBJ1-5; the table assigns TRBD1, which was not confirmed against the DNA. CDR1 is SGHAT and CDR2 is FQNNGV in the germline V gene. The CDR3 has 14 residues if both end residues are counted.

This clonotype was counted many times. V is TRBV4-1 and J is TRBJ2-5; 12 nucleotides align to TRBD2. The CDR3 runs 16 residues. Trimming at V came to 1 base and at J to 5 bases, leaving 5 bases not matched to a gene. The V gene's germline CDR1 is MGHRA and CDR2 YSYEKL. CDR3 sequence: CASSQALAGGRETQYF. The CDR3 DNA sequence: TGCGCCAGCAGCCAAGCTCTAGCGGGAGGGCGCGAGACCCAGTACTTC.